The entry that follows covers one T cell receptor (beta chain) sequence. Using immunoSEQ multiplex PCR, the repertoire was profiled, and TCRdb retains in-frame clones only, with some absent. The sample contains 550,000 to 700,000 clones, 55% to 85% of which appear only once. The data were taken from a study of shared clonotypes between healthy human individuals. The CDR3 extends over 11 amino acids. Germline values: CDR1 DFQATT, CDR2 SNEGSKA (reference sequence). The sequenced sample consisted of memory CD4+ T cells sorted from blood. Subset described: CD45RA-negative fraction. The TCR comes from a woman in her 30s in good health. The J gene is TRBJ1-2, the V gene TRBV20-1, with D hard to call. The CDR3 protein is CRANLNYGYTF. The DNA for the CDR3 is TGCAGGGCAAATTTAAACTATGGCTACACCTTC.